The T cell receptor (beta chain) described here comes from a study of multiple sclerosis patients with progressive multifocal leukoencephalopathy. The CDR3 runs 17 residues. V lost 5 bases and J lost 2; bases outside the gene matches: 12. Germline V lookup: CDR1 SGHDT, CDR2 YYEEEE. As to time point: more than five months of natalizumab therapy. This table comes from immunoSEQ multiplex PCR, and its TCRdb copy is limited to in-frame clones, with some not included. Of about 30,000 clones in the sample, under 90% were seen once. This TCR derives from a human donor with multiple sclerosis. The specimen comprised PBMCs, sampled from a patient treated with natalizumab. V and J are TRBV5-6 and TRBJ2-7; the match to TRBD2 covers 11 bases. The DNA for the CDR3 is TGTGCCAGCAGGGTGAGGTCGGTGACTAGCGGGACCTACGAGCAGTACTTC. It codes for CASRVRSVTSGTYEQYF.